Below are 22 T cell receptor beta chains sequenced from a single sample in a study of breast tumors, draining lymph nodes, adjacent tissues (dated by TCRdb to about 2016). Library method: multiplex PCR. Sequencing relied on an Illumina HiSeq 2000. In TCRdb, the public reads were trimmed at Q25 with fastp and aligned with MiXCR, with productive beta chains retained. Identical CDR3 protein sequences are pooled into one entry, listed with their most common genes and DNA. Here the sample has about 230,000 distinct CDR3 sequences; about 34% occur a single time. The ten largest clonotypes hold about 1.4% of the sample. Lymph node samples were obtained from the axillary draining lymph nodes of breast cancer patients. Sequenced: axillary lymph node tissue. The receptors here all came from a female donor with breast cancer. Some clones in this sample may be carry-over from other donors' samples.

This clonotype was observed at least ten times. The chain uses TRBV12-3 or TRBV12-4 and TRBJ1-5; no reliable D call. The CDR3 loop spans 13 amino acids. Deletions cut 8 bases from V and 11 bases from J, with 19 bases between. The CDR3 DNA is TGTGCCAGCCTCCAGCCACCTGACGTAGCCCAGCATTTT. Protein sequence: CASLQPPDVAQHF.

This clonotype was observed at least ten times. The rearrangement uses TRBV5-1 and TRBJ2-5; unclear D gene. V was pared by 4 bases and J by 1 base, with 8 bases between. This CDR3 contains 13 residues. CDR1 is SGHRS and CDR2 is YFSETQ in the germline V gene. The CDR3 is CASSGHGQETQYF. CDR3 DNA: TGCGCCAGCAGCGGCCATGGCCAAGAGACCCAGTACTTC.

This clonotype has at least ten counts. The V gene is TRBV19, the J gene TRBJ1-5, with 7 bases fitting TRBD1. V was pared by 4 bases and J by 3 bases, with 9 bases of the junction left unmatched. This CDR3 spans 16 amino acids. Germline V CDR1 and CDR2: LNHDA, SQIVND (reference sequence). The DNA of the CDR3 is TGTGCCAGTAGTAGCAGAGGACAGGATCTCAATCAGCCCCAGCATTTT. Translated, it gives CASSSRGQDLNQPQHF.

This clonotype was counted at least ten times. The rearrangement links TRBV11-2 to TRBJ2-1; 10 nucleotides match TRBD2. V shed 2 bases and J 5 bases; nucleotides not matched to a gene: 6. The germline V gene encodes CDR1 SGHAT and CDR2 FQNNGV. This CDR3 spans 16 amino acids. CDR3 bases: TGTGCCAGCAGCTTAAGGTTTAGCGGGAGGAACAATGAGCAGTTCTTC. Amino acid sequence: CASSLRFSGRNNEQFF.

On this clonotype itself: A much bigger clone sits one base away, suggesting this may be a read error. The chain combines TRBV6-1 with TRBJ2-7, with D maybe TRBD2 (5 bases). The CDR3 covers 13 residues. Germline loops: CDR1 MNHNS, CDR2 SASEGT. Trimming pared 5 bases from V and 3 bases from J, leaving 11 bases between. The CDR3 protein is CASSPGGGYEQYF. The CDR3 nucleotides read TGTGCCAGCAGTCCAGGTGGAGGCTACGAGCAGTACTTC.

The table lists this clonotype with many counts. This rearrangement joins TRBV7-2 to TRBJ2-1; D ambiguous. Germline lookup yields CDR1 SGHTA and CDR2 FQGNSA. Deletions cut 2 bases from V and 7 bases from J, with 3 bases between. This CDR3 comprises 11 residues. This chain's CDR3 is CASSLSNEQFF. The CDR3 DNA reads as TGTGCCAGCAGCTTATCGAATGAGCAGTTCTTC.

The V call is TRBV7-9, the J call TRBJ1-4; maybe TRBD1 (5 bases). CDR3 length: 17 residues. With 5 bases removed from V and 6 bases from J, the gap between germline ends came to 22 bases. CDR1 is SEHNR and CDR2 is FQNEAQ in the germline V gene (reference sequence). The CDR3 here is CASSKGLAGGVYEKLFF. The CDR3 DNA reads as TGTGCCAGCAGCAAAGGACTAGCGGGAGGGGTGTATGAAAAACTGTTTTTT.

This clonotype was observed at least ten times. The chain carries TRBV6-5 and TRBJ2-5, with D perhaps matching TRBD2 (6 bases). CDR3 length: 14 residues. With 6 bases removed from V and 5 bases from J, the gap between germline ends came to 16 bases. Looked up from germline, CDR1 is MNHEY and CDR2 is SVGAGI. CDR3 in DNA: TGTGCCAGCAGGGGGGGAGGCCCTTGGGAGACCCAGTACTTC. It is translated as CASRGGGPWETQYF.

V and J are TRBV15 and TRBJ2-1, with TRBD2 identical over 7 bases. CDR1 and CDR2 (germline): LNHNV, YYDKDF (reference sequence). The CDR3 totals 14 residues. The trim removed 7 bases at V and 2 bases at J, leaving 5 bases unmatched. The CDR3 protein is CATKKGTTYNEQFF. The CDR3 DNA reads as TGTGCCACCAAGAAAGGGACTACCTACAATGAGCAGTTCTTC.

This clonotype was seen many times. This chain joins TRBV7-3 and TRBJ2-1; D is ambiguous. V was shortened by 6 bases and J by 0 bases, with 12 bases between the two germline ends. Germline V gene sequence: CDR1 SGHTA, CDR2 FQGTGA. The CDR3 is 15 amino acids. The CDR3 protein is CASSPDQSSYNEQFF. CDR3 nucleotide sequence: TGTGCCAGCAGTCCGGACCAAAGCTCCTACAATGAGCAGTTCTTC.

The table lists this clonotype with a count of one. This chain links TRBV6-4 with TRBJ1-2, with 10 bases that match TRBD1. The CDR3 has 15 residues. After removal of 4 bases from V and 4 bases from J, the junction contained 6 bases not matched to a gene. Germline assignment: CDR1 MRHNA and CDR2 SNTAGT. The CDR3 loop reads CASSAGQGLSYGYTF. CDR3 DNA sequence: TGTGCCAGCAGTGCGGGACAGGGGCTTAGCTATGGCTACACCTTC.

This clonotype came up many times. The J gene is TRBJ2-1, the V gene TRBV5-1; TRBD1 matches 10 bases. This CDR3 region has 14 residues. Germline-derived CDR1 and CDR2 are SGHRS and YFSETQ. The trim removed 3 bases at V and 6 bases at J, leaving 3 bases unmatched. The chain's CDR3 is CASSSTGGRNEQFF. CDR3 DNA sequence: TGCGCCAGCAGCTCGACAGGGGGCCGCAATGAGCAGTTCTTC.

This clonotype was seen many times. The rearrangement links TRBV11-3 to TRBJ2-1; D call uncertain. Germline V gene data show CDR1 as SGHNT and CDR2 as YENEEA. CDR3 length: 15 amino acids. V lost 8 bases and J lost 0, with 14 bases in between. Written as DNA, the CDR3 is TGTGCCAGCTCCCCCCCAGGCAACTCCTACAATGAGCAGTTCTTC. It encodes CASSPPGNSYNEQFF.

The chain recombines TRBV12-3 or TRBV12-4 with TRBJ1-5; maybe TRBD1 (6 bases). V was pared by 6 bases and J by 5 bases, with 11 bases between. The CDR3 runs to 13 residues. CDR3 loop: CASSLQGHQPQHF. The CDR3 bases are TGTGCCAGCAGCCTACAGGGCCATCAGCCCCAGCATTTT.

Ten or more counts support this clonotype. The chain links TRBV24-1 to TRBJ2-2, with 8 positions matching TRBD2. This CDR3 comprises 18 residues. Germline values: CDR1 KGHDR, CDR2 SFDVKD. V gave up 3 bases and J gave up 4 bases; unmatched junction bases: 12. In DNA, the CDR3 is TGTGCCACCAGTGATCCCTCCCCGGGACTAGTAAGCACCGGGGAGCTGTTTTTT. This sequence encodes CATSDPSPGLVSTGELFF.

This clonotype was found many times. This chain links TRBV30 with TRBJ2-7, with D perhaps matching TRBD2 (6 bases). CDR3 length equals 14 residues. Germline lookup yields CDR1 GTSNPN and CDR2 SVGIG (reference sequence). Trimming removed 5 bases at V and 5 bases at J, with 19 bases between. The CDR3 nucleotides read TGTGCCTGGTCGGGTGGGTCAGGGAGGCACGAGCAGTACTTC. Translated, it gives CAWSGGSGRHEQYF.

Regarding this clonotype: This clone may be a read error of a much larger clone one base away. In DNA, the CDR3 is TGTGCCAGCAGAATCCCAGGGGGTCTCGAACAGCCCCATCATTTT. Translating it yields CASRIPGGLEQPHHF. The chain recombines TRBV27 with TRBJ1-5; 7 nucleotides line up with TRBD1. This CDR3 comprises 15 residues. Germline CDR1 is MNHEY and CDR2 is SMNVEV (reference sequence).

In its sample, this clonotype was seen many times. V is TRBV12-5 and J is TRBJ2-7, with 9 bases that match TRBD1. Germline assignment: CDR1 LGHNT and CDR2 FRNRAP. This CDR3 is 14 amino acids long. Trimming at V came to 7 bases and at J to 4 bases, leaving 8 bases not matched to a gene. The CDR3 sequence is CASARGQGVYEQYF. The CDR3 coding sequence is TGTGCTAGTGCCCGGGGACAGGGCGTATACGAGCAGTACTTC.

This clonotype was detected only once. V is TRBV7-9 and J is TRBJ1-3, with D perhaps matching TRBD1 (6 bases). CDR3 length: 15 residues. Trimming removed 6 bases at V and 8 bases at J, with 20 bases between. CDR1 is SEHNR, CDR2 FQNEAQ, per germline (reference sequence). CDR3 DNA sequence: TGTGCCAGCAGTTTCAGGGGTGGCTATGGCTACACCATATATTTT. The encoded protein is CASSFRGGYGYTIYF.

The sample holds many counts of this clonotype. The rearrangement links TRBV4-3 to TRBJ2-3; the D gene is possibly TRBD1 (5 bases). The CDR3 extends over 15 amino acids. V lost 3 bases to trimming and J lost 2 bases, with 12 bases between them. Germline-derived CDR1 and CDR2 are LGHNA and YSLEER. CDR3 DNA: TGCGCCAGCAGCCAGGGTATAGGACACACAGATACGCAGTATTTT. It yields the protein CASSQGIGHTDTQYF.

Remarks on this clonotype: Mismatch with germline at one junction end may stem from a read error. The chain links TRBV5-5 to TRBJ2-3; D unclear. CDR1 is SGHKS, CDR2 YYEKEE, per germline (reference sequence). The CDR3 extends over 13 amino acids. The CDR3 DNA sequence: TGCGCCAGCAGCTTGGTGGAGCTGAAGGAGCAGTATTTT. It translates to CASSLVELKEQYF.

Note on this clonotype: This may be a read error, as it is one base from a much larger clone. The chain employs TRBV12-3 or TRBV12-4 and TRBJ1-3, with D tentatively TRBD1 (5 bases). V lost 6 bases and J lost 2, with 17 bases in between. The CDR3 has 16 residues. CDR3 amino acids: CASSRPTALPGNTIYF. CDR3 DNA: TGTGCCAGCAGCCGACCGACAGCCCTCCCTGGAAACACCATATATTTT.